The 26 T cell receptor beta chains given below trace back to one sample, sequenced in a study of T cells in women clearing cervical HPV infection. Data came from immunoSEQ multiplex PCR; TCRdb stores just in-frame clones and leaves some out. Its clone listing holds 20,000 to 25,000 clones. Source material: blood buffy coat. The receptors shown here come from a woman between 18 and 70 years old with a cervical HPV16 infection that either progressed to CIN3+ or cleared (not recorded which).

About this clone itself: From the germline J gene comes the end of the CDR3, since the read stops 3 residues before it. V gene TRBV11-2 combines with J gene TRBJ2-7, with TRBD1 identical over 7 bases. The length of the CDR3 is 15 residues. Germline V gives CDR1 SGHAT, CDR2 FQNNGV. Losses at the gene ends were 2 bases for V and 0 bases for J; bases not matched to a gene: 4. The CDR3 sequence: CASSLIRDSSYEQYF. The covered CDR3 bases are TGTGCCAGCAGCTTAATTAGGGACAGCTCCTACGAG. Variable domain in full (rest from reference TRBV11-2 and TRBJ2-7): EAGVAQSPRYKIIEKRQSVAFWCNPISGHATLYWYQQILGQGPKLLIQFQNNGVVDDSQLPKDRFSAERLKGVDSTLKIQPAKLEDSAVYLCASSLIRDSSYEQYFGPGTRLTVT.

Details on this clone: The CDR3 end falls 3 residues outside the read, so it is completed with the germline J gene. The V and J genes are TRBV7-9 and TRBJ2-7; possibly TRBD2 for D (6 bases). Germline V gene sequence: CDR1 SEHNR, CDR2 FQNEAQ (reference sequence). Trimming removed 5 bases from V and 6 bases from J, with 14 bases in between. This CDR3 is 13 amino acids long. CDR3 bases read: TGTGCCAGCAGCCGGGCCGGGGGACCCGAG. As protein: CASSRAGGPE. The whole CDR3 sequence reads CASSRAGGPEQYF.

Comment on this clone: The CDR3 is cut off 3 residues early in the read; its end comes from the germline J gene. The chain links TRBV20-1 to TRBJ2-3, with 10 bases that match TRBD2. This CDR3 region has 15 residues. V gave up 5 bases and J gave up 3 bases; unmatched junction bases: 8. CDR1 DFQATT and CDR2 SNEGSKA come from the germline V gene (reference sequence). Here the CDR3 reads CSAYPERGGTDTQYF. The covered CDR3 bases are TGCAGTGCTTATCCAGAGCGGGGGGGAACAGATACG.

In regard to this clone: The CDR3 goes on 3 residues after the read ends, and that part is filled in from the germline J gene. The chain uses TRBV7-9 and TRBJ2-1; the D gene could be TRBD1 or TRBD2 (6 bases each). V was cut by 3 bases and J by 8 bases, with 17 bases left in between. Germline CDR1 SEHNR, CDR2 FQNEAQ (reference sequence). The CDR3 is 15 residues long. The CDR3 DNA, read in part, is TGTGCCAGCAGCTTCGCCGGGACACCGGGAGATGAG. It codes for CASSFAGTPGDE. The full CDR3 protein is CASSFAGTPGDEQFF. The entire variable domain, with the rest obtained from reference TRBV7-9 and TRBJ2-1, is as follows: DTGVSQNPRHKITKRGQNVTFRCDPISEHNRLYWYRQTLGQGPEFLTYFQNEAQLEKSRLLSDRFSAERPKGSFSTLEIQRTEQGDSAMYLCASSFAGTPGDEQFFGPGTRLTVL.

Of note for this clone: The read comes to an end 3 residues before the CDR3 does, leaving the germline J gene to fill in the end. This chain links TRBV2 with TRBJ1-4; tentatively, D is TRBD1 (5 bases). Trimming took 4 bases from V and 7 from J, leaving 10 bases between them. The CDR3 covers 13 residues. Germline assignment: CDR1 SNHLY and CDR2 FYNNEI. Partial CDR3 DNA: TGTGCCAGCAGTGCCCAGGGTACTGAAAAA. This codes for CASSAQGTEK. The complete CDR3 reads CASSAQGTEKLFF. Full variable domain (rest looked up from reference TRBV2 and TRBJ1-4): EPEVTQTPSHQVTQMGQEVILRCVPISNHLYFYWYRQILGQKVEFLVSFYNNEISEKSEIFDDQFSVERPDGSNFTLKIRSTKLEDSAMYFCASSAQGTEKLFFGSGTQLSVL.

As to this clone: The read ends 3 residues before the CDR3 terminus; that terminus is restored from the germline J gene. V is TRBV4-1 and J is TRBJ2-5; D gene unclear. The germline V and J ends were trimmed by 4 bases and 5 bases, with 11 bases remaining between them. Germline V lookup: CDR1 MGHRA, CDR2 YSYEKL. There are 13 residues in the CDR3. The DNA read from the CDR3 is TGCGCCAGCAGCCTCCTCTTAGCCGAGACC. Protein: CASSLLLAET. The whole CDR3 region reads CASSLLLAETQYF.

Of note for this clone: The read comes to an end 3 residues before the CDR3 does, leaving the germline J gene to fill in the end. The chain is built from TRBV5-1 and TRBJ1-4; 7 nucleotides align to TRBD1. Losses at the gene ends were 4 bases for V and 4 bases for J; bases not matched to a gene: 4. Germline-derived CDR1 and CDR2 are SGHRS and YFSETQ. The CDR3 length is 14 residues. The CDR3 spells CASSTDRVNEKLFF. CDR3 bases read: TGCGCCAGCAGCACCGACAGGGTTAATGAAAAA.

The DNA read from the CDR3 is TGTGCCAGCAGGGCAAACCAAGAGACG. This gives the protein CASRANQET. The complete CDR3 sequence is CASRANQETQYF. The chain is built from TRBV12-3 or TRBV12-4 and TRBJ2-3; D not resolved. The sequence runs out 3 residues before the end of the CDR3; the remainder is reconstructed from the germline J gene. This CDR3 is 12 amino acids long.

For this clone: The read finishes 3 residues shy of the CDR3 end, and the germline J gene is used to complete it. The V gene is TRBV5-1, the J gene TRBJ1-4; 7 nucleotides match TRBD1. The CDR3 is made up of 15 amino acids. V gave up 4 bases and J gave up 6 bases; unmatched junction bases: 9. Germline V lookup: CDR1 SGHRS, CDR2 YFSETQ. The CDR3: CASSLKTGLDEKLFF. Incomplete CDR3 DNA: TGCGCCAGCAGCCTCAAGACAGGGCTAGATGAAAAA.

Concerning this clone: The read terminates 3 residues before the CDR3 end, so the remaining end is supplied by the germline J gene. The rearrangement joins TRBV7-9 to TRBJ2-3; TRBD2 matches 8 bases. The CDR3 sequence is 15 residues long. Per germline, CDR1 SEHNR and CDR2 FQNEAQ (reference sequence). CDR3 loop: CASSLSGSVGETQYF. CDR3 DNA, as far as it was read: TGTGCCAGCAGCCTCAGCGGGAGTGTTGGTGAGACG.

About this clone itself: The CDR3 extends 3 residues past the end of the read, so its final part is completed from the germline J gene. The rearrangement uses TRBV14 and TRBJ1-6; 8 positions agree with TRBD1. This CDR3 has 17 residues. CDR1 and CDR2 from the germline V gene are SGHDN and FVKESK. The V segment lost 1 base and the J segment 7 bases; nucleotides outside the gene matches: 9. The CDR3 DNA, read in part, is TGTGCCAGCAGCCAAGGGACAGGGACGAGGTCGAATTCACCC. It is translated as CASSQGTGTRSNSP. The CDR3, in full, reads CASSQGTGTRSNSPLHF.

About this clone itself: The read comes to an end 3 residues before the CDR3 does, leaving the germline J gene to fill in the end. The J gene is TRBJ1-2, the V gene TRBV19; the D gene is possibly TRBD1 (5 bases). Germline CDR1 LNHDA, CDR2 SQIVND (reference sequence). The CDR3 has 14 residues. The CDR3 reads CASSINGAGNDYTF. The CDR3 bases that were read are TGTGCCAGTAGTATCAATGGGGCAGGGAACGAC.

The covered CDR3 bases are TGTGCCAGCAGCTACGAGCAGGGCCAAGAGACG. As protein: CASSYEQGQET. The CDR3 as a whole reads CASSYEQGQETQYF. V gene TRBV5-6 combines with J gene TRBJ2-3, with a possible D match to TRBD1 (5 bases). The sequence runs out 3 residues before the end of the CDR3; the remainder is reconstructed from the germline J gene. CDR3 length equals 14 residues. Germline V lookup: CDR1 SGHDT, CDR2 YYEEEE.

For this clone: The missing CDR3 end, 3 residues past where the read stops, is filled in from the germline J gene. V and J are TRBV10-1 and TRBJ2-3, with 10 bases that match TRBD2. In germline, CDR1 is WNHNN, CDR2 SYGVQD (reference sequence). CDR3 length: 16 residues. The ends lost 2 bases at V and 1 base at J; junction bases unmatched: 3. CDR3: CASSETTSGGTDTQYF. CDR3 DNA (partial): TGCGCCAGCAGTGAGACAACTAGCGGGGGCACAGATACG.

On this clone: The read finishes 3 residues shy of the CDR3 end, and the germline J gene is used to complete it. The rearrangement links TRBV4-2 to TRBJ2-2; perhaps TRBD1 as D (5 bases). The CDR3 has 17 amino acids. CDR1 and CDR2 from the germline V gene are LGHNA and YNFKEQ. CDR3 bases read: TGTGCCAGCAGCCAAGACGTTCCCCCAGGGCACAATTCACCG. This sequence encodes CASSQDVPPGHNSP. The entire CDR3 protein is CASSQDVPPGHNSPLFF.

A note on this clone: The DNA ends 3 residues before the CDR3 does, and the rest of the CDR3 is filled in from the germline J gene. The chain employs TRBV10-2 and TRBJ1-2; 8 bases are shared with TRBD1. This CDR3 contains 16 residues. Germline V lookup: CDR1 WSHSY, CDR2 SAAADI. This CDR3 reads CAAGGKGPGQPRGYTF. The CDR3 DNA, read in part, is TGCGCCGCAGGGGGCAAAGGACCGGGACAGCCGAGGGGC.

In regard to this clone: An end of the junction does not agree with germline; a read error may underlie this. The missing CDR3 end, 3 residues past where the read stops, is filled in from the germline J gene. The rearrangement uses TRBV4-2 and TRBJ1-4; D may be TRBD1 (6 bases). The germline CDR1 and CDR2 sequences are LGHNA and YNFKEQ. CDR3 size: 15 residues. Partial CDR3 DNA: TGCGCCAGCAGCCAAGTTGGTCAGGGGCAAGAAAAA. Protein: CASSQVGQGQEK. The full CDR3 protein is CASSQVGQGQEKLFF.

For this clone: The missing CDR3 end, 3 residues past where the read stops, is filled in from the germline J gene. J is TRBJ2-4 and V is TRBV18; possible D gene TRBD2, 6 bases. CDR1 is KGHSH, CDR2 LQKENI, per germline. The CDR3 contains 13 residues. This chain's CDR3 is CASSPGGDRGQYF. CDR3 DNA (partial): TGTGCCAGCTCACCGGGGGGAGACCGTGGT. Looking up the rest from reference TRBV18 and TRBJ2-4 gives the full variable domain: NAGVMQNPRHLVRRRGQEARLRCSPMKGHSHVYWYRQLPEEGLKFMVYLQKENIIDESGMPKERFSAEFPKEGPSILRIQQVVRGDSAAYFCASSPGGDRGQYFGAGTRLSVL.

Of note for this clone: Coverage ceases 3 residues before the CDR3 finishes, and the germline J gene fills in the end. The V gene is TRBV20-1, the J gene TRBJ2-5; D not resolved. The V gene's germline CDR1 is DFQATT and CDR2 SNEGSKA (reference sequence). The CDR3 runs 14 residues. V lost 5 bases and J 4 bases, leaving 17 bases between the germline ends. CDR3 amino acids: CSAARPGSGETQYF. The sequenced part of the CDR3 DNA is TGCAGTGCTGCCCGACCTGGATCGGGAGAGACC.

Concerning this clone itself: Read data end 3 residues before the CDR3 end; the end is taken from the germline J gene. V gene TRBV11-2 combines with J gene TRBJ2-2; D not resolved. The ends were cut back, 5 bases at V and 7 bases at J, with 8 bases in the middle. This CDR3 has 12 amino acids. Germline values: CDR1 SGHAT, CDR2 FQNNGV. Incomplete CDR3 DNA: TGTGCCAGCAGCCCCCCAATCGGGGAG. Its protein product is CASSPPIGE. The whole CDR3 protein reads CASSPPIGELFF.

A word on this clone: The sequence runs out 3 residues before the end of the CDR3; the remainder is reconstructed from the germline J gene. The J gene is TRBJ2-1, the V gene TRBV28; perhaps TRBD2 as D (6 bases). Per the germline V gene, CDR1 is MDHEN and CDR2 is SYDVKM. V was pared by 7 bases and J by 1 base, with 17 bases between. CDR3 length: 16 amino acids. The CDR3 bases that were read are TGTGCCAGCATCAGAGAAACGGGGAGGTCCTACAATGAG. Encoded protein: CASIRETGRSYNE. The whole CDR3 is CASIRETGRSYNEQFF.

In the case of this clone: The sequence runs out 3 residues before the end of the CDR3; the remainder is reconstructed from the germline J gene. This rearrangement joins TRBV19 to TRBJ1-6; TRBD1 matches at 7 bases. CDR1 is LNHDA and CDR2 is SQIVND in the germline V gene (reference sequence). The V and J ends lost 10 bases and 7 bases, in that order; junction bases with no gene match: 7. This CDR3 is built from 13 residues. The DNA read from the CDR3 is TGTGCCACTAATACAGGGGAGAATTCACCC. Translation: CATNTGENSP. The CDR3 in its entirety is CATNTGENSPLHF.

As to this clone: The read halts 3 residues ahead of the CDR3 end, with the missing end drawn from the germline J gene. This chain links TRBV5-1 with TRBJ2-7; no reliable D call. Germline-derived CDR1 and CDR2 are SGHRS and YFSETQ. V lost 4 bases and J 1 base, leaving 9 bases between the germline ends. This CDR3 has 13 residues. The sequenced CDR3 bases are TGCGCCAGCAGCGTCACCCTATCCTACGAG. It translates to CASSVTLSYE. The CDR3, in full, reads CASSVTLSYEQYF. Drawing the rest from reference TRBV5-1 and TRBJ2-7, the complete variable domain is KAGVTQTPRYLIKTRGQQVTLSCSPISGHRSVSWYQQTPGQGLQFLFEYFSETQRNKGNFPGRFSGRQFSNSRSEMNVSTLELGDSALYLCASSVTLSYEQYFGPGTRLTVT.

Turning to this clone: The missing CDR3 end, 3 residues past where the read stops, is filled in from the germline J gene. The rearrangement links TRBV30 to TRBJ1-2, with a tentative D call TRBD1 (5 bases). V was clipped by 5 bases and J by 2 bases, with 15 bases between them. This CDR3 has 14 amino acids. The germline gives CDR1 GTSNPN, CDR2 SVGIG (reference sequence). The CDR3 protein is CAWEGRLGNYGYTF. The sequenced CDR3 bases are TGTGCCTGGGAGGGGAGGTTAGGAAACTATGGC.

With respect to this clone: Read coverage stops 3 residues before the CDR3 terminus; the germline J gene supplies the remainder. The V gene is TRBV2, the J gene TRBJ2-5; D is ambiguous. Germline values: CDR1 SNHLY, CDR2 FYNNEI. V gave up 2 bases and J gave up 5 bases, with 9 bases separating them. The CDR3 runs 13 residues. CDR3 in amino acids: CASSESSGETQYF. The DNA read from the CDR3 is TGTGCCAGCAGTGAATCGTCCGGGGAGACC.

The DNA read from the CDR3 is TGTGCCTGGAGGACGCAGGGGGCCACCTACGAG. It is translated as CAWRTQGATYE. The full CDR3 protein reads CAWRTQGATYEQYF. This sequence joins TRBV30 and TRBJ2-7, with 8 bases that match TRBD1. The CDR3 end is not reached by the read, which stops 3 residues before it; the germline J gene fills it in. CDR3 size: 14 residues. Germline V gene sequence: CDR1 GTSNPN, CDR2 SVGIG (reference sequence). Trimming took 3 bases from V and 2 from J; bases not matched to a gene: 6.